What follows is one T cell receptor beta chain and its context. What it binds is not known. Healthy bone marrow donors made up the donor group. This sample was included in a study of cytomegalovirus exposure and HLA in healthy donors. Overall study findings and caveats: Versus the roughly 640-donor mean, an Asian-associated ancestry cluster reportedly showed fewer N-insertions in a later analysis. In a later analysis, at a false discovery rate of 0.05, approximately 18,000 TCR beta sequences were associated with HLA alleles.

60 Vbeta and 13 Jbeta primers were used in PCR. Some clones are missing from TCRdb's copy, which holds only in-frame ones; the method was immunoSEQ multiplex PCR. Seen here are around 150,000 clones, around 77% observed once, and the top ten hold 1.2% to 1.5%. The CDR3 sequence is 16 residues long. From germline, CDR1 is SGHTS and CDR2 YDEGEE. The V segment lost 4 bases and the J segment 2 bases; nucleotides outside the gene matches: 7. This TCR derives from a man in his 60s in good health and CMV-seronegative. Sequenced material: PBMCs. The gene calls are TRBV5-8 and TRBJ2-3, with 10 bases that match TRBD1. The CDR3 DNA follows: TGTGCCAGCAGCCCCACGGGACAGGGGTACACAGATACGCAGTATTTT. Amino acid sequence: CASSPTGQGYTDTQYF.